This paragraph reports one T cell receptor beta chain. What it recognizes is unknown. The sample belongs to a study of T cells in Graves' hyperthyroidism and ophthalmopathy. Findings of the study overall: The blood repertoire included most of the expanded thyroid clonotypes above 0.001.

Amplification targeted TCR beta CDR3 regions from RNA transcripts. First-round RT-PCR of the TCR CDR3 relied on the HTBI primer set. One entry per CDR3 protein, called by TCRdb with MiXCR from the multiplex PCR reads. The sample consists of hundreds of thousands of distinct CDR3 sequences, 45% of them appearing once. There are 14 residues in the CDR3. V was cut by 2 bases and J by 5 bases, with 12 bases left in between. The germline gives CDR1 SGHTA, CDR2 FQGNSA. Diagnosis relied on clinical symptoms, serum thyroxine and TRAb, thyroid ultrasound and orbital computed tomography. Sequencing input: peripheral blood or thyroid tissue (not recorded which). The chain links TRBV7-2 to TRBJ2-5; TRBD2 is a possible D gene (6 bases). This receptor was obtained from an adult man with Graves' disease, either hyperthyroidism or ophthalmopathy (not recorded which). The CDR3 DNA reads TGTGCCAGCAGCTTAACTAGCTTCCGGGAGACCCAGTACTTC. Encoded protein: CASSLTSFRETQYF.